The clone carrying this T cell receptor (beta chain) was seen a single time. Profiling relied on immunoSEQ multiplex PCR, and the TCRdb table lists in-frame clones only, not all of them. The table has approximately 330,000 clones, around 79% seen once; the top ten hold 8% to 13%. V was pared by 6 bases and J by 8 bases, with 10 bases between. Germline lookup yields CDR1 DFQATT and CDR2 SNEGSKA (reference sequence). The length of the CDR3 is 11 residues. This entry belongs to a study of shared clonotypes between healthy human individuals. The sequencing input was memory CD4+ T cells sorted from blood. Subset defined: CD45RA-negative fraction. V and J are TRBV20-1 and TRBJ1-4, with no clear D. This clonotype was sampled from a man aged 25-45 years in good health. The CDR3 loop is CSAGFGEKLFF. CDR3 DNA: TGCAGTGCGGGGTTCGGGGAAAAACTGTTTTTT.